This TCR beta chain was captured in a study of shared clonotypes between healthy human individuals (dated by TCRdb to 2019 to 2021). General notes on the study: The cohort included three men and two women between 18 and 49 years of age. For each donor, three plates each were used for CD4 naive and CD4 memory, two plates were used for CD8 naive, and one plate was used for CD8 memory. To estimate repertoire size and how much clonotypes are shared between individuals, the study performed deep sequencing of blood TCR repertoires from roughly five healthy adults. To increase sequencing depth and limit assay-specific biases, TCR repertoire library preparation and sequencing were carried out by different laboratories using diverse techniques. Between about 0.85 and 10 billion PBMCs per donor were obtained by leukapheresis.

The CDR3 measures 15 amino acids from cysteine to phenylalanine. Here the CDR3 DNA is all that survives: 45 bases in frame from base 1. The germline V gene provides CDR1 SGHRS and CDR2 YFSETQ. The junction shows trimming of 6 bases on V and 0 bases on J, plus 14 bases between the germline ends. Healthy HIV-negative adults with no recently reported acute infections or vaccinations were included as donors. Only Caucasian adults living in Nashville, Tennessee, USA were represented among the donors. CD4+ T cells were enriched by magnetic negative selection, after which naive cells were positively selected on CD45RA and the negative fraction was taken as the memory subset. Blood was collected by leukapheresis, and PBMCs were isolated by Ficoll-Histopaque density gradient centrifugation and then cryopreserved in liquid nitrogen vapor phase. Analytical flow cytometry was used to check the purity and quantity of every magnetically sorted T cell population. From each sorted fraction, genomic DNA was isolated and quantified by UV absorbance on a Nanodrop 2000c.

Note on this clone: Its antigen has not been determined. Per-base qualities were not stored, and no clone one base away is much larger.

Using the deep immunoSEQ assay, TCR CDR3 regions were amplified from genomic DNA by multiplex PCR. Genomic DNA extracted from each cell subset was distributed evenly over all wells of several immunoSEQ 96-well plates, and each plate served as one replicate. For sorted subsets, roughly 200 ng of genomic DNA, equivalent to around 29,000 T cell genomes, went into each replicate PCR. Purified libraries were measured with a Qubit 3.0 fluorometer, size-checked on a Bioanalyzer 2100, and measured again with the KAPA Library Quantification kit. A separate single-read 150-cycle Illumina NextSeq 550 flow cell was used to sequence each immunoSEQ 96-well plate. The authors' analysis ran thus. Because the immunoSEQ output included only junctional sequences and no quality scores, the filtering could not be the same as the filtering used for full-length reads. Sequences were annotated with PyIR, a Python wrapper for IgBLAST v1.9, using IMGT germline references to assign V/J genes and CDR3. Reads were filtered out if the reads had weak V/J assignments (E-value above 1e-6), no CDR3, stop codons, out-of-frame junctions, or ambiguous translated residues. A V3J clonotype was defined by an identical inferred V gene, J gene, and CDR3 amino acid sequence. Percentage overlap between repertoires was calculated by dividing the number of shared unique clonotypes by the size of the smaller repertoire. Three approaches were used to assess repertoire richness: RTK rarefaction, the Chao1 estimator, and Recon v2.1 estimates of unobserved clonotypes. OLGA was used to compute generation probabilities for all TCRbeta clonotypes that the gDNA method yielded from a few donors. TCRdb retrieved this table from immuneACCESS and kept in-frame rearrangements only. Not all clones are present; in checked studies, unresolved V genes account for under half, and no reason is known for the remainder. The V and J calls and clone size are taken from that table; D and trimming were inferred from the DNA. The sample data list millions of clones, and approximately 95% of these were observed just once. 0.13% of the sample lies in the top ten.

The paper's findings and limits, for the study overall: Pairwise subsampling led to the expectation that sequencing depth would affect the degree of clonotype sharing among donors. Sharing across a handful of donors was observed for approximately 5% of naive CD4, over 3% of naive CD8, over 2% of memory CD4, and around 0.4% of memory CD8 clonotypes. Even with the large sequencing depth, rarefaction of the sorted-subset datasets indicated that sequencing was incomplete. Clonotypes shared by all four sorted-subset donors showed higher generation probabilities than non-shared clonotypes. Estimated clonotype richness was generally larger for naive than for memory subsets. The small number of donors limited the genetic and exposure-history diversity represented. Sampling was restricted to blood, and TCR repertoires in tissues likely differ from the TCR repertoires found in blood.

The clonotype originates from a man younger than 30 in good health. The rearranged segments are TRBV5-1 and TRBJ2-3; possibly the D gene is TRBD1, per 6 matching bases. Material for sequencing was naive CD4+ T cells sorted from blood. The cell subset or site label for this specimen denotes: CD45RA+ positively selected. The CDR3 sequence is CASTQDSPSTDTQYF. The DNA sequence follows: TGCGCCAGCACCCAGGACAGCCCTAGCACAGATACGCAGTATTTT.